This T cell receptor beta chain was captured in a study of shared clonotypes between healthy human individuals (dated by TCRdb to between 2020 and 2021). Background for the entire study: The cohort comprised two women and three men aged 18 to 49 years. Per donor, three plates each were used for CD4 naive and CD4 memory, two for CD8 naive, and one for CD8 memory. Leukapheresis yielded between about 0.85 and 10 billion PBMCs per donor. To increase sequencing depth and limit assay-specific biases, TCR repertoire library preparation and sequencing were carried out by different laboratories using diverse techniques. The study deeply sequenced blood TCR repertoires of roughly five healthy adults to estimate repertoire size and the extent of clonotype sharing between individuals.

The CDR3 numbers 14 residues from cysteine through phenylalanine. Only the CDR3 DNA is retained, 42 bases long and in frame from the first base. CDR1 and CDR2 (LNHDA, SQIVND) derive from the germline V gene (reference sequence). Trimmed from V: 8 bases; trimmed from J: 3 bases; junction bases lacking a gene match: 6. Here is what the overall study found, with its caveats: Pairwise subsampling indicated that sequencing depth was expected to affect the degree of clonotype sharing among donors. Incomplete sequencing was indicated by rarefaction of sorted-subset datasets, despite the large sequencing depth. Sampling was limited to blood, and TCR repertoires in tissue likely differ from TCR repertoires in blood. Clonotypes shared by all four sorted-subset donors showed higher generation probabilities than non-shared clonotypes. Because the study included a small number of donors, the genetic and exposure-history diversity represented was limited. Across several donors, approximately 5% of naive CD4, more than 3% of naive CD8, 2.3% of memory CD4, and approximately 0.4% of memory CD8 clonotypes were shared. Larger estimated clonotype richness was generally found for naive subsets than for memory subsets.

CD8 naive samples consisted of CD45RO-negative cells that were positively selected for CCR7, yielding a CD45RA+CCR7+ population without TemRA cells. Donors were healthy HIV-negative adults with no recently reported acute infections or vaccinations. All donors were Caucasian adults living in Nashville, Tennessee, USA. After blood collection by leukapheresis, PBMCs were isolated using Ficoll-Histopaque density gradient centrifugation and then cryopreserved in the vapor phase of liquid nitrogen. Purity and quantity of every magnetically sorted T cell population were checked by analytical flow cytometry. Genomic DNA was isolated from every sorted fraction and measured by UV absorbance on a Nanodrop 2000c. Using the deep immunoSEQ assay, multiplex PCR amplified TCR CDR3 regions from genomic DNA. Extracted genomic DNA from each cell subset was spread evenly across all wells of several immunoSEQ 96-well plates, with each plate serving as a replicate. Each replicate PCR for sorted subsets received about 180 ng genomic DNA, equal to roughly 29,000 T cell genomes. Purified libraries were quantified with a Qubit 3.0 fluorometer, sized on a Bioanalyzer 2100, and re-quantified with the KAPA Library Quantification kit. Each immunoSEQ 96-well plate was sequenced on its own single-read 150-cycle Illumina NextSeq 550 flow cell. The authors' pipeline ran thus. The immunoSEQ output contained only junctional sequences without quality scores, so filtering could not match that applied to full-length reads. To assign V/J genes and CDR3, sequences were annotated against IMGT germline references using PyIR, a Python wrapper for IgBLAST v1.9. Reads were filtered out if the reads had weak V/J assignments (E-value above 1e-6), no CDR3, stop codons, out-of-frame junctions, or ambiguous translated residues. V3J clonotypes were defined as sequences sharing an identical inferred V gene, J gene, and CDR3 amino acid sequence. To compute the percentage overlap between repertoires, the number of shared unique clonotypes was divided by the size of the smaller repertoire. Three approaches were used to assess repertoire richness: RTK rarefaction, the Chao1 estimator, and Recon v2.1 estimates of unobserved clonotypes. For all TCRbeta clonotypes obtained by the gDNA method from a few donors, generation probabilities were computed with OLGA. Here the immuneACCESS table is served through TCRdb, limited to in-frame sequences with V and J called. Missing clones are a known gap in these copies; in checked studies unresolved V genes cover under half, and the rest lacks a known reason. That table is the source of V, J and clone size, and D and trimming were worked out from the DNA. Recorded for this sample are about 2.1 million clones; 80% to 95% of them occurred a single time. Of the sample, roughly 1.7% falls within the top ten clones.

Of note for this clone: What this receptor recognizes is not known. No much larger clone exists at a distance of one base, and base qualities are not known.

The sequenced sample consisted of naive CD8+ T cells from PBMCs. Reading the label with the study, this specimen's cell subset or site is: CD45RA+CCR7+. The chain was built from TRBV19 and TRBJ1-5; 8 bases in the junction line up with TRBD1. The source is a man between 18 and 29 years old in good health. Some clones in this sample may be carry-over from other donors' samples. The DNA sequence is TGTGCCAGTTGGACAGGGCGGGACAATCAGCCCCAGCATTTT. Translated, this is CASWTGRDNQPQHF.